The sequence of this TCR beta chain was determined in a study of blood T cell repertoires in COVID-19. Per the original data handling: Amplified reference gene primers provided the basis for estimating nucleated cell counts. Sequencing was performed with immunoSEQ multiplex PCR; in TCRdb, only in-frame clones are kept and a portion is missing. V and J calls and clone size are copied from that table; D and trimming were computed from the DNA. The sample lists tens of thousands of clones, approximately 85% occurring once. Germline-derived CDR1 and CDR2 are GTSNPN and SVGIG (reference sequence). This CDR3 is 13 amino acids long. The V gene lost 0 bases and the J gene lost 4 bases, with 7 bases spanning the gap.

The sequence came from a man aged 50-59 years with COVID-19, enrolled during active disease. Input material: peripheral blood. The rearrangement joins TRBV30 to TRBJ1-5; D not resolved. For the CDR3, the DNA is TGTGCCTGGAGTGTACTCGCGAATCAGCCCCAGCATTTT. The encoded protein is CAWSVLANQPQHF.